The source of this T cell receptor beta chain is a study of blood T cells in healthy people across ages. Study results and limitations: Age brought a roughly linear fall in TCR beta diversity measured per million T cells. It was held that the diversity estimates obtained from one million T cells were underestimates.

Combining a sample-barcoded 5' primer with a J-beta primer mix, a second PCR ran for about 6 to 12 cycles. MiXCR was run by TCRdb on the 5' RACE reads, yielding one entry per CDR3 protein. This table holds nearly 800,000 distinct CDR3 sequences, around 25% found once. Worth noting for this clonotype: Its antigen is not known.

The individuals who served as donors were healthy Caucasians living in Russia, aged about 6 to 100. In addition, the sample was reused for a study of T cells of mothers and their children. That publication notes: None of the identified T cell clones proved to be persistent microchimeric clones.

The origin of this receptor is a boy aged 5-17 years in good health. The source material was blood.

Here the CDR3 reads CASSPGGSQRGYTF. CDR3 nucleotides: TGTGCCAGCAGTCCCGGTGGGAGTCAGAGGGGCTACACCTTC. The V gene is TRBV12-3 or TRBV12-4, the J gene TRBJ1-2; no clear D gene. CDR3 length: 14 residues. Trimming took 5 bases from V and 8 from J, leaving 18 bases between them.